This T cell receptor (beta chain) emerged from a study of OX40 agonist ivuxolimab in advanced cancers. Study-wide background: The study treated patients with ivuxolimab, an agonistic anti-OX40 (CD134) antibody. At approximately 80% male, the cohort had a mean age of around 56 years, ranging from about 20 to 79.

With regard to this clone: Its antigen is unidentified.

Points from the study as a whole: Clonal expansion among partial responders at 0.1-3.0 mg/kg ranked near the lowest. Some nonresponders likewise displayed low normalized T-cell clonal expansion.

Repertoires were generated with immunoSEQ multiplex PCR, while TCRdb's copy carries only in-frame clones and drops some. The sample has approximately 89,000 clones, roughly 87% seen once. The CDR3 spans 14 residues. V shed 4 bases and J shed 8 bases, with 15 bases lying between them. The germline gives CDR1 LGHNT, CDR2 FRNRAP. The source of this sequence is an adult with an advanced solid tumor such as melanoma, head and neck, liver or kidney cancer. Sequenced material: CD4+ or CD8+ T cells sorted from blood, taken in a trial of the OX40 agonist ivuxolimab. The rearrangement uses TRBV12-5 and TRBJ2-1; TRBD2 is a possible D gene (5 bases). The CDR3 nucleotides are TGTGCTAGTGGTTGGGCTAGTAGAGGGTATGAGCAGTTCTTC. Encoded protein: CASGWASRGYEQFF.